This TCR beta chain was found in a study of cytomegalovirus exposure and HLA in healthy donors (dated by TCRdb to the late 2010s). With regard to the full study: According to a later analysis, one platform produced both the 110 or so validation repertoires and the 666 repertoires of the first cohort. The aim of the study was to test whether cataloging public T cell receptors could identify signatures of past pathogen exposure. In addition to the first cohort of 666 subjects, a separate validation cohort of 130 or so different subjects was used. To predict cytomegalovirus infection status, the study combined high-throughput TCR immunosequencing, statistical association of individual TCRs with disease status, and machine learning.

Overall study results and their limits: While some public TCRs were present in many individuals, most TCR sequences turned up only very rarely across donors. It was suggested by the authors that the approach could potentially be generalized to other disease states and immunological phenotypes. Subsequent analysis determined that TCRs grouped into clusters in the first cohort also showed a tendency toward co-occurrence across the 120 or so validation repertoires, and approximately 94% of cluster scores exceeded 0. A total of 150 to 200 TCR beta chains were listed by the study as associated with cytomegalovirus. Three of the identified cytomegalovirus-associated TCR beta chains were confirmed in vitro to be specific for cytomegalovirus antigens. The classifier was reported to diagnose cytomegalovirus status with high specificity and sensitivity in both the original cohort and the validation cohort. All 120 or so repertoires were used to score co-occurrence in the validation cohort in a later analysis, because that analysis had no HLA typing for the cohort.

With regard to this clone: Its antigen is unknown. Nothing much larger sits one base from this clone, and base qualities are not available.

V and J lose 3 bases and 2 bases, and a span of 7 bases separates them. The CDR3 sequence holds 13 residues, the cysteine and phenylalanine included. Solely the CDR3 DNA is kept, with 39 bases framed from the first base. For CDR1 and CDR2, the germline V gene lists SGHTA and FQGNSA. The receptor library was made with the immunoSEQ multiplex PCR assay. For the original study's pipeline: A statistical classification framework was built to diagnose cytomegalovirus status from the catalog of TCR beta chain sequences. TCRdb stores this immuneACCESS table with in-frame sequences only. Part of the clones is absent; in the studies checked, under half of the shortfall reflects unresolved V genes, and no reason is known for the rest. For V, J and clone size, that table is used; D and trimming come from the DNA. In this sample the table shows some 56,000 clones, 90% to 95% of which occur a single time. Roughly 1.2% of the sample is held by the ten biggest clonotypes.

Donors formed part of the validation cohort, which comprised 120 subjects and was distinct from the first cohort of fewer than 750 subjects. Source material: PBMCs. The rearrangement combines TRBV7-2 with TRBJ1-2; no D gene call is confident. The TCR originated in a man aged 18 to 30 in good health and CMV-seronegative. The CDR3 region has the sequence CASSFGVNYGYTF. The nucleotide sequence is TGTGCCAGCAGCTTCGGGGTCAACTATGGCTACACCTTC.